The rows below give T cell receptor beta chains drawn from one sample of a study of metastatic and nonmetastatic thyroid tumors. TCRdb reassembled clones from the PCR reads with MiXCR. Among just under 60,000 clones, around 15% were seen once, and the ten largest hold about 9.4%. The sequencing sample was made of blood. The receptors come from a male donor with papillary thyroid cancer or a benign thyroid nodule (not recorded which). Some clones in this sample may be carry-over from other donors' samples. The CDR3 runs from the conserved cysteine through the conserved F or W. Fields, in order: CDR3 DNA, CDR3 protein, J gene, clone size, D gene, V gene. D genes are given only for firm matches. Not every row has a clone size; where given, it reads once, few, many or a size class.

TGTGCCAGCAGCGTAGGTGGTAGCAGCAATGAGCAGTTCTTC,CASSVGGSSNEQFF,TRBJ2-1,many,.,TRBV9
TGTGCCAGCAGCGAAACTCTGGGGAGAGGCACCGGGGAGCTGTTTTTT,CASSETLGRGTGELFF,TRBJ2-2,many,.,TRBV9
TGTGCCAGCGGATGGTCGCACGGAGGGAATGAGCAGTTCTTC,CASGWSHGGNEQFF,TRBJ2-1,few,.,TRBV6-2/TRBV6-3
TGTGCCAGCAAAGACAGAAACTTAACCTCTAATTCACCCCTCCACTTT,CASKDRNLTSNSPLHF,TRBJ1-6,many,.,TRBV28
TGTGCCAGTAACAGGGGCGCCTACAATGAGCAGTTCTTC,CASNRGAYNEQFF,TRBJ2-1,many,TRBD1,TRBV19
TGTGCCAGCAGCTTTGCCGGGGCGGGCGATACGCAGTATTTT,CASSFAGAGDTQYF,TRBJ2-3,many,.,TRBV5-5
TGTGCCAGCAGTTTAGTGTCGGGCCCTCGGGATGGCTACACCTTC,CASSLVSGPRDGYTF,TRBJ1-2,many,.,TRBV12-3/TRBV12-4
TGTGCCAGCAGCCCACCCGAGGCCAGCTCTGGAAACACCATATATTTT,CASSPPEASSGNTIYF,TRBJ1-3,many,.,TRBV11-2
TGTGCCGTCTCTAGCGGGAGGGCCATCACCGGGGAGCTGTTTTTT,CAVSSGRAITGELFF,TRBJ2-2,many,TRBD2,TRBV24-1
TGTGCCAGCAGCCGGGGCCTTGGGGGTAGCACAGATACGCAGTATTTT,CASSRGLGGSTDTQYF,TRBJ2-3,many,.,TRBV7-3
TGTGCCAGCAGCGTATTGACTAGCGGGAGCCTCCATGAGCAGTTCTTC,CASSVLTSGSLHEQFF,TRBJ2-1,many,TRBD2,TRBV9
TGTGCCTGGAGTGTACAGGAGGTAGGCTACACCTTC,CAWSVQEVGYTF,TRBJ1-2,many,.,TRBV30
TGTGCCAGCAGTCGGAGAGAATCGGGTTCACCCCTCCACTTT,CASSRRESGSPLHF,TRBJ1-6,many,.,TRBV27
TGCGCCAGCAGCTTGGAAACAGGGGCAACTAATGAAAAACTGTTTTTT,CASSLETGATNEKLFF,TRBJ1-4,many,TRBD1,TRBV5-1
TGTGCCACCAGCCGGTTGACGGTATGTTCCACAGATACGCAGTATTTT,CATSRLTVCSTDTQYF,TRBJ2-3,few,.,TRBV15
TGTGCCAGCAGTGAAGTCTCTGGGGCCAACGTCCTGACTTTC,CASSEVSGANVLTF,TRBJ2-6,medium-sized,.,TRBV6-1
TGCAGCGTTGACCAGGGTAGGTTAGAGACCCAGTACTTC,CSVDQGRLETQYF,TRBJ2-5,.,.,TRBV29-1
TGTGCCAGCGGCCCCCCGCGTGAAGAGACCCAGTACTTC,CASGPPREETQYF,TRBJ2-5,many,.,TRBV7-8
TGTGCCATCAGTGAGAGTGGACAGGGAGGAGGTGAAGCTTTCTTT,CAISESGQGGGEAFF,TRBJ1-1,many,TRBD1,TRBV10-3
TGTGCCAGCAGTTTATCGGCACAGACCATGGGAGAGCAGTACTTC,CASSLSAQTMGEQYF,TRBJ2-7,many,.,TRBV27
TGTGCCAGCAGTTTTGGGGGAAATAATTCACCCCTCCACTTT,CASSFGGNNSPLHF,TRBJ1-6,few,.,TRBV12-3/TRBV12-4
TGTGCCAGTAGTATGGTTAGGAGCGATGAGCAGTTCTTC,CASSMVRSDEQFF,TRBJ2-1,many,.,TRBV19
TGTGCCAGCAGGCCCTTTCTGAGGAACACTGAAGCTTTCTTT,CASRPFLRNTEAFF,TRBJ1-1,few,.,TRBV6-1
TGTGCCAGCAGTTACCCTTCTTTTACGGGGAGCACAGATACGCAGTATTTT,CASSYPSFTGSTDTQYF,TRBJ2-3,many,.,TRBV6-6
TGTGCTAGTGGTTTGGTGGGGGACAGGGGCGGGGAGCTGTTTTTT,CASGLVGDRGGELFF,TRBJ2-2,many,TRBD1,TRBV12-5
TGTGCCACCGACACGGGGACAGGGTTCGCGGGAGGCGCTGGGAACACTGAAGCTTTCTTT,CATDTGTGFAGGAGNTEAFF,TRBJ1-1,many,TRBD1,TRBV6-6
TGTGCCAGCAGGGAAAGGGGCCGGGCGGAGCAGTACTTC,CASRERGRAEQYF,TRBJ2-7,many,.,TRBV25-1
TGTGCCAGCAGCTTAAACCCATGGACAGCTGGTCCCTACGAGCAGTACTTC,CASSLNPWTAGPYEQYF,TRBJ2-7,.,.,TRBV7-3
TGTGCCAGCAGCAAGGGGGTCGGACCACAAGAGACCAAGTACTTC,CASSKGVGPQETKYF,TRBJ2-5,.,.,TRBV7-3
TGTGCCAGTACCGGAGGTGGGGCCAACGTCCTGACTTTC,CASTGGGANVLTF,TRBJ2-6,many,.,TRBV19
TGTGCCAGCAGCGTAGCTTCAGGGGCTGATGGCTACACCTTC,CASSVASGADGYTF,TRBJ1-2,many,.,TRBV9
TGTGCCAGCAGTGAAGCGGGCCCTCGCAAGTTCTTC,CASSEAGPRKFF,TRBJ2-1,many,.,TRBV2
TGCGCCAGCAGCTTGGACAGGGACTACTATGGCTACACCTTC,CASSLDRDYYGYTF,TRBJ1-2,many,.,TRBV5-1
TGTGCCAGTAGCAGCCCGGGACTACGGACCGGGGAGCTGTTTTTT,CASSSPGLRTGELFF,TRBJ2-2,many,TRBD2,TRBV19
TGTGCCACCAGTGATCCGGGACAGGGACCGAGGGGGGAGCTGTTTTTT,CATSDPGQGPRGELFF,TRBJ2-2,many,TRBD1,TRBV24-1
TGTGCCAGCAGCCTTAGGGGCTCCGGTACAGCGAACACCGGGGAGCTGTTTTTT,CASSLRGSGTANTGELFF,TRBJ2-2,.,.,TRBV11-2
TGTGCCAGCAGTCAGGGGAGGGGCGACGAGCAGTACTTC,CASSQGRGDEQYF,TRBJ2-7,few,.,TRBV27
TGTGCCAGCAGCTTAGAGGGGACTAGTCTCAATGAGCAGTTCTTC,CASSLEGTSLNEQFF,TRBJ2-1,many,TRBD2,TRBV13
TGTGCCAGCAGCTTAAAGAACACCGGGGAGCTGTTTTTT,CASSLKNTGELFF,TRBJ2-2,many,.,TRBV7-9
TGTGCCAGCAGTGAATCGGGGGGGAGGGCGTTTTTT,CASSESGGRAFF,TRBJ2-2,many,TRBD2,TRBV25-1
TGTGCCAGCAGTTACTCGACTACAGGGGGCTGGAACGAGCAGTACTTC,CASSYSTTGGWNEQYF,TRBJ2-7,few,TRBD1,TRBV6-2/TRBV6-3
TGTGCCAGCAACACGGACTCGAATCCCTCTGGGGACAACGTCCTGACTTTC,CASNTDSNPSGDNVLTF,TRBJ2-6,.,.,TRBV11-1
TGTGCCAGCAGTGTGGACAGAGCTAACAATGAGCAGTTCTTC,CASSVDRANNEQFF,TRBJ2-1,few,.,TRBV12-3/TRBV12-4
TGTGCCAGCAGTGAAATGGACACCGAGCAGCATTTT,CASSEMDTEQHF,TRBJ1-5,few,.,TRBV2
TGTGCCACCAGTGACTTAGGGCAGTGGTTCAATGAGCAGTTCTTC,CATSDLGQWFNEQFF,TRBJ2-1,few,.,TRBV24-1
TGTGCCAGCAGTTACCCTCCTGGACAGGGTTTTACTGAAGCTTTCTTT,CASSYPPGQGFTEAFF,TRBJ1-1,.,TRBD1,TRBV6-2/TRBV6-3
TGCGCCAGCAAGTGGGAGGGACCGGGAAAGACCCAGTACTTC,CASKWEGPGKTQYF,TRBJ2-5,many,TRBD2,TRBV5-1
TGCGCCAGCAGCTTGGCCCGGGGACACGAGCAGTTCTTC,CASSLARGHEQFF,TRBJ2-1,many,.,TRBV5-1
TGTTCCAACAGTTACGTCGGGAAGTGGGGCGAGCAGTACTTC,CSNSYVGKWGEQYF,TRBJ2-7,few,.,TRBV6-6
TGTGCCAGCACCCCCTTCGGGACAGGTACCTACGAGCAGTACTTC,CASTPFGTGTYEQYF,TRBJ2-7,.,TRBD1,TRBV5-5
TGCGCCAGCAGCCCCGGGACAGGGGGTGGCACTGAAGCTTTCTTT,CASSPGTGGGTEAFF,TRBJ1-1,many,TRBD1,TRBV4-3
TGTGCCAGCAGTGTGAAGGACACTGAAGCTTTCTTT,CASSVKDTEAFF,TRBJ1-1,many,.,TRBV2
TGTGCCAGCAGTTTTGCAGGGCACACAGATACGCAGTATTTT,CASSFAGHTDTQYF,TRBJ2-3,many,.,TRBV28